This entry describes one T cell receptor beta chain. The CDR3 is 16 amino acids. V shed 3 bases and J 4 bases; nucleotides not matched to a gene: 9. CDR1 SGDLS and CDR2 YYNGEE come from the germline V gene. Using immunoSEQ multiplex PCR, the repertoire was profiled, and TCRdb retains in-frame clones only, with some absent. The sample contains about 76,000 clones, about 92% of which appear only once. The data belong to a study of resident and recirculating memory T cells in vitiligo. The clonotype comes from a male donor with vitiligo. The specimen was blood. The V gene is TRBV9, the J gene TRBJ2-7, with TRBD1 matching 11 bases. Here the CDR3 DNA reads TGTGCCAGCAGCGCGGGGGGAGGGACAGGGGGTTACGAGCAGTACTTC. This encodes CASSAGGGTGGYEQYF.